This T cell receptor beta chain appears in the sequencing data of a study of OX40 agonist ivuxolimab in advanced cancers. Study-wide background: People in dose escalation had one of these cancers: hepatocellular carcinoma, melanoma, renal cell or head and neck cancer.

Sequencing was performed with immunoSEQ multiplex PCR; in TCRdb, only in-frame clones are kept and a portion is missing. The sample shows about 46,000 clones, about nine tenths of them seen only once. This clone was observed once. The CDR3 runs 15 residues. Germline V lookup: CDR1 MDHEN, CDR2 SYDVKM. The ends were cut back, 4 bases at V and 4 bases at J, with 16 bases in the middle. The V gene is TRBV28, the J gene TRBJ1-1; D is unresolved. Specimen: CD4+ or CD8+ T cells sorted from blood, collected in a trial of the OX40 agonist ivuxolimab. The clonotype was recovered from an adult with an advanced solid tumor such as melanoma, head and neck, liver or kidney cancer. Here the CDR3 DNA reads TGTGCCAGCAGTTATGAGGGTGAGGGCGGCACTGAAGCTTTCTTT. Protein sequence: CASSYEGEGGTEAFF.